This T cell receptor (beta chain) was retrieved from a study of cytomegalovirus exposure and HLA in healthy donors. As concerns this clone: Its specificity is not known.

V dropped 4 bases and J dropped 4 bases, with 17 bases sitting between them. This CDR3 has 16 residues. The germline CDR1 and CDR2 sequences are LNHDA and SQIVND (reference sequence). The study ran its PCR with 60 Vbeta and 13 Jbeta primers. The authors' processing: Some 9.9 million of 75 million to 85 million unique TCR beta chains were shared, per a later count. Method: immunoSEQ multiplex PCR; TCRdb's copy keeps in-frame clones and lacks some. Clonal size and the V and J genes are those of that table, whereas D and trimming came from the DNA. The sample includes around 33,000 clones, 44% seen only once; the top ten take roughly 1.9%. Findings of the study overall: Previously analyzed data showed that most TCR beta V segments were productive at a frequency of about 87% or about 30%. The majority of CMV-associated TCR beta chains were reported as apparently HLA-restricted in a later analysis. A link between a missense DCLRE1C variant and TCR beta V- and J-gene trimming emerged from a later analysis.

The source is a woman in her 50s in good health and CMV-seronegative. Sequenced material: PBMCs. The chain couples TRBV19 to TRBJ1-5; perhaps TRBD1 as D (6 bases). CDR3 residues: CASSTGGGLGNQPQHF. CDR3 bases: TGTGCCAGTAGTACGGGGGGGGGCTTAGGAAATCAGCCCCAGCATTTT. The full variable domain, completed using reference TRBV19 and TRBJ1-5, is DGGITQSPKYLFRKEGQNVTLSCEQNLNHDAMYWYRQDPGQGLRLIYYSQIVNDFQKGDIAEGYSVSREKKESFPLTVTSAQKNPTAFYLCASSTGGGLGNQPQHFGDGTRLSIL.